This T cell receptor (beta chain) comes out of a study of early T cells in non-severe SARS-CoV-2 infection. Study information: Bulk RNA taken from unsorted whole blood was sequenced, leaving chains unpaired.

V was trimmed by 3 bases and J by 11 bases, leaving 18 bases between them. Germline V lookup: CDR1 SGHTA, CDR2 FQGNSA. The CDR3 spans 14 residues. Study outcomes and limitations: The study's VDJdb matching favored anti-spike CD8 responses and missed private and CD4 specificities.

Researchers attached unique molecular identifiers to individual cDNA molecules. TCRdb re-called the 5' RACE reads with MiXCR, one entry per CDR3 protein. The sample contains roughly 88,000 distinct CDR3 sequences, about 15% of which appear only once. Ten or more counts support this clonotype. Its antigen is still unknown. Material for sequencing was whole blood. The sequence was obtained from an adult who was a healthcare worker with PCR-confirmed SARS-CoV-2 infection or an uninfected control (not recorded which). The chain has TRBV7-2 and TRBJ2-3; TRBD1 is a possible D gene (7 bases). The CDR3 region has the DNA TGTGCCAGCAGCTTTAATCAGGGGGGCTCAAAGCAGTATTTT. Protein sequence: CASSFNQGGSKQYF.